A selection of T cell receptor beta chains follows, all from one sample in a study of blood T cell repertoires in COVID-19. Some clones are missing from TCRdb's copy, which holds only in-frame ones; the method was immunoSEQ multiplex PCR. The data show about 300,000 clones, approximately 85% seen once. The source material was peripheral blood. The receptors were sampled from a woman aged 45 to 65 with acute or convalescent COVID-19. CDR3s include the opening cysteine and the closing phenylalanine or tryptophan. D genes are given only for firm matches. Some rows have no size entry. The others give once, few or many, or a class for an expanded clone.

V: TRBV5-1; D: -; J: TRBJ2-2; size: -; DNA: TGCGCCAGCAGCTTGGATGGTAGCACGGGCGGGGAGCTGTTTTTT; CDR3: CASSLDGSTGGELFF
V: TRBV6-1; D: TRBD1; J: TRBJ1-2; size: -; DNA: TGTGCCAGCAGTGACAGGGGGGACTATGGCTACACCTTC; CDR3: CASSDRGDYGYTF
V: TRBV19; D: TRBD1; J: TRBJ2-5; size: -; DNA: TGTGCCAGTAGTAGGGGGACAGGGTTAGAGACCCAGTACTTC; CDR3: CASSRGTGLETQYF
V: TRBV7-9; D: -; J: TRBJ1-4; size: -; DNA: TGTGCCAGCAGCTTACGGCAGGGGCCTAATGAAAAACTGTTTTTT; CDR3: CASSLRQGPNEKLFF
V: TRBV4-1; D: -; J: TRBJ1-4; size: -; DNA: TGCGCCAGCAGCCAAACCGGACAGTTTAATGAAAAACTGTTTTTT; CDR3: CASSQTGQFNEKLFF
V: TRBV18; D: TRBD2; J: TRBJ2-2; size: -; DNA: TGTGCCAGCTCACCAGGACTAGCGGCCTTAGGTGGGGAGCTGTTTTTT; CDR3: CASSPGLAALGGELFF
V: TRBV5-4; D: TRBD1; J: TRBJ1-2; size: few; DNA: TGTGCCAGCAGCGAAGAAACAGGGGGCTCCTATGGCTACACCTTC; CDR3: CASSEETGGSYGYTF
V: TRBV7-7; D: TRBD1; J: TRBJ2-2; size: -; DNA: TGTGCTAGCAGCGGAGGGACAGGTTCCGGGGAGCTGTTTTTT; CDR3: CASSGGTGSGELFF
V: TRBV28; D: -; J: TRBJ1-5; size: -; DNA: TGTGCCAGCAGTTTGAGGGATCAGCCCCAGCATTTT; CDR3: CASSLRDQPQHF
V: TRBV18; D: TRBD1; J: TRBJ1-5; size: -; DNA: TGTGCCAGCTCACCGGGACAGGGCCCGAATCAGCCCCAGCATTTT; CDR3: CASSPGQGPNQPQHF
V: TRBV28; D: -; J: TRBJ2-3; size: -; DNA: TGTGCCAGCAGGCCCGGGGTTGGCACAGATACGCAGTATTTT; CDR3: CASRPGVGTDTQYF
V: TRBV19; D: TRBD2; J: TRBJ2-7; size: -; DNA: TGTGCCAGTAGTCCGACTAGCGGGAGTCTTCCCTACGAGCAGTACTTC; CDR3: CASSPTSGSLPYEQYF
V: TRBV9; D: TRBD2; J: TRBJ2-3; size: -; DNA: TGTGCCAGCAGCGTAGGGGGACTAGCAACAGATACGCAGTATTTT; CDR3: CASSVGGLATDTQYF
V: TRBV5-4; D: -; J: TRBJ2-5; size: -; DNA: TGTGCCAGCAGCTCACCTCGGGCGGGTCGGGAAGAGACCCAGTACTTC; CDR3: CASSSPRAGREETQYF
V: TRBV7-2; D: TRBD2; J: TRBJ2-1; size: -; DNA: TGTGCCAGCAGCTTAGTGTCGGGAGGGAGGAATGAGCAGTTCTTC; CDR3: CASSLVSGGRNEQFF
V: TRBV4-1; D: TRBD1; J: TRBJ1-5; size: -; DNA: TGCGCCAGCAGCCAAGCTTACAGGGGGGGTCAGCCCCAGCATTTT; CDR3: CASSQAYRGGQPQHF
V: TRBV5-1; D: -; J: TRBJ2-7; size: -; DNA: TGCGCCAGCAGCCCCCGCGGCGGTGTCGGTACGTACGAGCAGTACTTC; CDR3: CASSPRGGVGTYEQYF
V: TRBV5-1; D: -; J: TRBJ1-1; size: -; DNA: TGCGCCAGCAGCTCTACGACAGTGGGGAACACTGAAGCTTTCTTT; CDR3: CASSSTTVGNTEAFF
V: TRBV14; D: -; J: TRBJ1-4; size: -; DNA: TGTGCCAGCAGCCAAGTCTCAGGGTATGATGAAAAACTGTTTTTT; CDR3: CASSQVSGYDEKLFF
V: TRBV7-9; D: TRBD2; J: TRBJ2-5; size: -; DNA: TGTGCCAGCAGATTGGGGGGGCAAGAGACCCAGTACTTC; CDR3: CASRLGGQETQYF
V: TRBV28; D: TRBD1; J: TRBJ1-1; size: -; DNA: TGTGCCAGCAGACTACAGGGGGCAGTGGACGCTTTCTTT; CDR3: CASRLQGAVDAFF
V: TRBV24-1; D: TRBD1; J: TRBJ2-7; size: -; DNA: TGTGCCACCAGTGATTTGCAACAGGGGATCCACGAGCAGTACTTC; CDR3: CATSDLQQGIHEQYF
V: TRBV3-1/TRBV3-2; D: -; J: TRBJ2-3; size: -; DNA: TGTGCCAGCAGCCAAAACCTACTCACAGATACGCAGTATTTT; CDR3: CASSQNLLTDTQYF
V: TRBV7-3; D: TRBD1; J: TRBJ2-7; size: -; DNA: TGTGCCAGCAGCTCCCTGTCAACCGGGACAGGGGGTTCTATGGGTTTCTACGAGCAGTACTTC; CDR3: CASSSLSTGTGGSMGFYEQYF
V: TRBV29-1; D: -; J: TRBJ1-2; size: -; DNA: TGCAGCGTTGAAGCCGGGGTGGGATTCAGCTACACCTTC; CDR3: CSVEAGVGFSYTF
V: TRBV4-3; D: TRBD2; J: TRBJ2-1; size: -; DNA: TGCGCCAGCAGCGTAGAAGGACTAGCGAGTGACTCCTACAATGAGCAGTTCTTC; CDR3: CASSVEGLASDSYNEQFF
V: TRBV28; D: TRBD2; J: TRBJ2-7; size: -; DNA: TGTGCCAGCAGTTTGGGGACTAGCGGGAGTCACGAGCAGTACTTC; CDR3: CASSLGTSGSHEQYF
V: TRBV2; D: -; J: TRBJ1-5; size: -; DNA: TGTGCCAGCGTGGGGGGTGCTTATAATCAGCCCCAGCATTTT; CDR3: CASVGGAYNQPQHF
V: TRBV29-1; D: -; J: TRBJ1-2; size: -; DNA: TGCAGCGCCCTGACACAGGGAAACTATGGCTACACCTTC; CDR3: CSALTQGNYGYTF
V: TRBV5-1; D: -; J: TRBJ2-4; size: few; DNA: TGCGCCAGCAGCTCGACCGACGGGGACATTCAGTACTTC; CDR3: CASSSTDGDIQYF
V: TRBV4-1; D: -; J: TRBJ1-1; size: few; DNA: TGCGCCAGCAGCCAATTCCCCGTCGGGACTGAAGCTTTCTTT; CDR3: CASSQFPVGTEAFF
V: TRBV28; D: TRBD2; J: TRBJ2-5; size: -; DNA: TGTGCCACCGATTTACTAGAAGGGAGGGCCCAAGAGACCCAGTACTTC; CDR3: CATDLLEGRAQETQYF
V: TRBV7-3; D: -; J: TRBJ2-6; size: -; DNA: TGTGCCAGCAGCCCCCTCCCTGGGGCCAACGTCCTGACTTTC; CDR3: CASSPLPGANVLTF
V: TRBV4-1; D: TRBD2; J: TRBJ2-1; size: -; DNA: TGCGCCAGCAGCCAAGATCGGACTAGCGGGAGTTCGGGGTACAATGAGCAGTTCTTC; CDR3: CASSQDRTSGSSGYNEQFF
V: TRBV7-2; D: -; J: TRBJ2-1; size: few; DNA: TGTGCCAGCAGCTTAAAAATAGTTACCCATGAGCAGTTCTTC; CDR3: CASSLKIVTHEQFF
V: TRBV7-9; D: -; J: TRBJ1-1; size: few; DNA: TGTGCCAGCAGCTTAGAGCGGCAGGGAGGGACTGAAGCTTTCTTT; CDR3: CASSLERQGGTEAFF
V: TRBV6-5; D: TRBD1; J: TRBJ1-1; size: -; DNA: TGTGCCACCTGTGTTACAGGGGACACTGAAGCTTTCTTT; CDR3: CATCVTGDTEAFF
V: TRBV15; D: TRBD1; J: TRBJ1-2; size: -; DNA: TGTGCCACCAGCAGGGACAGGGTGGGCTACACCTTC; CDR3: CATSRDRVGYTF
V: TRBV25-1; D: TRBD1; J: TRBJ2-5; size: -; DNA: TGTGCCAGCAAGTGGACAGGGGGCTGGGTTGAGACCCAGTACTTC; CDR3: CASKWTGGWVETQYF
V: TRBV5-1; D: TRBD1; J: TRBJ2-7; size: -; DNA: TGCGCCAGCAGTCTGCGTGACAGGGGGGAGTACGAGCAGTACTTC; CDR3: CASSLRDRGEYEQYF
V: TRBV4-2; D: -; J: TRBJ2-7; size: -; DNA: TGTGCCAGCAGCCAAGATAACAGGGTGAACTACGAGCAGTACTTC; CDR3: CASSQDNRVNYEQYF
V: TRBV5-4; D: TRBD1; J: TRBJ1-6; size: few; DNA: TGTGCCAGCAGAAGCGGGGACAGGGGAACGAATTCACCCCTCCACTTT; CDR3: CASRSGDRGTNSPLHF
V: TRBV28; D: -; J: TRBJ1-2; size: few; DNA: TGTGCCAGCAGTGCCACGGGGGCGGGAGATGGCTACACCTTC; CDR3: CASSATGAGDGYTF
V: TRBV7-2; D: -; J: TRBJ2-5; size: -; DNA: TGTGCCAGCAGCTTCCAGAGCGGGTCTGGGGAGACCCAGTACTTC; CDR3: CASSFQSGSGETQYF
V: TRBV19; D: TRBD1; J: TRBJ2-5; size: -; DNA: TGTGCCAGTAGGCACCTGGCAGGGGGCTTGTGGGGGACCCAGTACTTC; CDR3: CASRHLAGGLWGTQYF
V: TRBV2; D: TRBD2; J: TRBJ2-7; size: -; DNA: TGTGCCAGCAGTGAGTCGCAGCGGGGGAGCTCCTACGAGCAGTACTTC; CDR3: CASSESQRGSSYEQYF
V: TRBV18; D: TRBD1; J: TRBJ1-1; size: -; DNA: TGTGCCAGCTCACCGTTCGGGACAGACACTGAAGCTTTCTTT; CDR3: CASSPFGTDTEAFF
V: TRBV7-6; D: TRBD1; J: TRBJ2-7; size: -; DNA: TGTGCCAGCAGCCGACGGACAGGGGGCGGGTACGAGCAGTACTTC; CDR3: CASSRRTGGGYEQYF
V: TRBV7-3; D: -; J: TRBJ2-1; size: -; DNA: TGTGCCAGCAGCCTCGGTCGAGGTATGTACAATGAGCAGTTCTTC; CDR3: CASSLGRGMYNEQFF
V: TRBV20-1; D: TRBD2; J: TRBJ2-1; size: -; DNA: TGCAGTGCTAGTTTAGCGGGAGGCTCCTACAATGAGCAGTTCTTC; CDR3: CSASLAGGSYNEQFF